The 9 T cell receptor beta chains below come from one sample, sequenced in a study of early T cells in non-severe SARS-CoV-2 infection. Each CDR3 protein is one row after TCRdb ran MiXCR on the 5' RACE reads. The sample comprises more than 50,000 distinct CDR3 sequences, 15% of which are singletons, and roughly 10% rests with the top ten. The sequencing used whole blood, collected at baseline. The receptors here all came from an adult who was a healthcare worker with PCR-confirmed SARS-CoV-2 infection or an uninfected control (not recorded which).

The chain links TRBV27 to TRBJ2-1; D perhaps matches TRBD2 (5 bases). This CDR3 has 14 amino acids. With 5 bases removed from V and 6 bases from J, the gap between germline ends came to 14 bases. From germline, CDR1 is MNHEY and CDR2 SMNVEV (reference sequence). The CDR3 DNA reads TGTGCCAGCAGTCAAAAATCTAGCACCAATGAGCAGTTCTTC. Translation: CASSQKSSTNEQFF.

The chain recombines TRBV5-1 with TRBJ2-1; no definite D call. The V gene lost 1 base and the J gene lost 8 bases, with 13 bases spanning the gap. CDR3 length: 14 residues. Looked up from germline, CDR1 is SGHRS and CDR2 is YFSETQ. CDR3 DNA: TGCGCCAGCAGCTTGACGACCTCTACCGATGAGCAGTTCTTC. Residues: CASSLTTSTDEQFF.

This clonotype came up a few times. The chain is built from TRBV2 and TRBJ2-3; D possibly corresponds to TRBD1 (5 bases). Trimming pared 4 bases from V and 5 bases from J, leaving 7 bases between. This CDR3 is 12 amino acids long. Germline CDR1 SNHLY, CDR2 FYNNEI. CDR3 residues: CASSAQGDTQYF. The CDR3 nucleotides read TGTGCCAGCAGTGCCCAGGGAGATACGCAGTATTTT.

This clonotype was observed many times. The chain links TRBV6-5 to TRBJ2-1, with 10 bases lining up with TRBD2. The CDR3 runs to 13 residues. The V gene's germline CDR1 is MNHEY and CDR2 SVGAGI. J was trimmed by 13 bases and V by 2 bases; bases with no gene match: 5. The CDR3 coding sequence is TGTGCCAGCAGTTACGTAGCGGGGGGCGACCAGTTCTTC. Translated: CASSYVAGGDQFF.

This clonotype was counted between two and nine times. The rearrangement joins TRBV18 to TRBJ1-5, with unresolved D. Germline CDR1 reads KGHSH; CDR2 reads LQKENI. Trimming shortened V by 3 bases and J by 0 bases, and 6 bases separated the two germline ends. The CDR3 runs to 14 residues. CDR3 region: CASSPGNSNQPQHF. The CDR3 DNA is TGTGCCAGCTCACCGGGAAATAGCAATCAGCCCCAGCATTTT.

This clonotype was detected ten times or more. V gene TRBV12-3 or TRBV12-4 combines with J gene TRBJ2-5, with 10 bases matching TRBD1. The CDR3 runs 15 residues. J lost 5 bases, V lost 7 bases, and 10 bases had no gene match. CDR3 protein: CASTLTGGSEETQYF. The CDR3 DNA follows: TGTGCCAGCACCCTGACAGGGGGCTCTGAGGAGACCCAGTACTTC.

This clonotype was observed many times. The rearrangement links TRBV18 to TRBJ2-3; the D gene could be TRBD1 or TRBD2 (5 bases each). The CDR3 covers 16 residues. The ends were cut back, 2 bases at V and 0 bases at J, with 12 bases in the middle. Germline CDR1 KGHSH, CDR2 LQKENI. The CDR3 sequence: CASSPIRDPSTDTQYF. CDR3 bases: TGTGCCAGCTCACCAATACGGGACCCTAGCACAGATACGCAGTATTTT.

This clonotype was detected many times. The V gene is TRBV6-1, the J gene TRBJ2-3; possibly TRBD1 or TRBD2 for D (5 bases each). From germline, CDR1 is MNHNS and CDR2 SASEGT. V lost 6 bases to trimming and J lost 10 bases, with 11 bases between them. The CDR3 extends over 11 amino acids. The CDR3 DNA is TGTGCCAGCAGCCGGGACCGGGCGCAGTATTTT. Protein sequence: CASSRDRAQYF.

The V gene is TRBV20-1, the J gene TRBJ1-1; unclear D gene. The germline V and J ends were trimmed by 1 base and 1 base, with 19 bases remaining between them. CDR3 length: 17 residues. Germline CDR1 is DFQATT and CDR2 is SNEGSKA (reference sequence). The CDR3 region is CSARVPRYGGGNTEAFF. CDR3 nucleotide sequence: TGCAGTGCTAGAGTCCCTCGGTACGGTGGAGGGAACACTGAAGCTTTCTTT.